The entry below describes one T cell receptor beta chain. Profiled with immunoSEQ multiplex PCR; TCRdb holds only in-frame clones, not every one. The sample yields approximately 110,000 clones, approximately 87% seen once. This record comes from a study of blood T cell repertoires in COVID-19. Study-wide background: In each case, the material was cDNA or gDNA derived from T cells, B-cell-depleted T cells, or PBMCs.

Germline lookup yields CDR1 LGHDT and CDR2 YNNKEL (reference sequence). This CDR3 comprises 11 residues. The V gene lost 4 bases and the J gene lost 2 bases, with 3 bases spanning the gap. The chain is built from TRBV3-1 (or the pseudogene TRBV3-2) and TRBJ2-7; D is unresolved. The receptor comes from a woman aged 60-75 years with acute or convalescent COVID-19. Source material: peripheral blood. In DNA form, the CDR3 reads TGTGCCAGCAGCCGAGCCTACGAGCAGTACTTC. Protein sequence: CASSRAYEQYF.